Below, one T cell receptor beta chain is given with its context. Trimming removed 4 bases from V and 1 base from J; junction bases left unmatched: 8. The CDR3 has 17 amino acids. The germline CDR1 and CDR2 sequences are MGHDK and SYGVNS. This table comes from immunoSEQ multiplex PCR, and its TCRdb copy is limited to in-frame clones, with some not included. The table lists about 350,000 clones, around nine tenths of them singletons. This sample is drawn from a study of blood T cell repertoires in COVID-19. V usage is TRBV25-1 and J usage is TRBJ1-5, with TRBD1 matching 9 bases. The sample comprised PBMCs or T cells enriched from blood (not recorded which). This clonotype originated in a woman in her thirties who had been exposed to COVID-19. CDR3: CASSGGTGGASNQPQHF. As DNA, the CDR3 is TGTGCCAGCAGTGGCGGTACAGGGGGCGCAAGCAATCAGCCCCAGCATTTT.